This T cell receptor beta chain was profiled in a study of cytomegalovirus exposure and HLA in healthy donors. Healthy individuals who donated bone marrow served as the donors. PCR employed 60 Vbeta and 13 Jbeta primers. Here immunoSEQ multiplex PCR was the method, and the copy in TCRdb shows in-frame clones only, minus some. Among around 78,000 clones listed, roughly 75% were seen once. As concerns this clone: A junction boundary mismatches the germline segment, possibly from a read error.

This CDR3 spans 15 amino acids. Germline CDR1 is MNHNY and CDR2 is SVGAGI (reference sequence). The sample consisted of PBMCs. The rearrangement uses TRBV6-6 and TRBJ1-6, with 9 bases matching TRBD1. The sequence derives from a male donor in good health and CMV-seronegative. The CDR3 loop reads CASRPGQGHRSPLNF. The CDR3 DNA reads TGTGCCAGCAGACCCGGACAGGGGCACCGTTCACCCCTCAACTTT.